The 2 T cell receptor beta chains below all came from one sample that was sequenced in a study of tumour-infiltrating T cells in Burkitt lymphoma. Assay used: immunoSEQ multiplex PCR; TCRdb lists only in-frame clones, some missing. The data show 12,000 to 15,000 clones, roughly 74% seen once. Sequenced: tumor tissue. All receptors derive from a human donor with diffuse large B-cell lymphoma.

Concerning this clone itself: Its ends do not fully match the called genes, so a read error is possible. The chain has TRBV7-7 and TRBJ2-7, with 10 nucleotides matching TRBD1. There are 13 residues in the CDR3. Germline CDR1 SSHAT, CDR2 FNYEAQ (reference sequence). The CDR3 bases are TGTGCTAGCAGCTGGGGACAGGGGAGGGAGCAGTACTTC. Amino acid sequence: CASSWGQGREQYF.

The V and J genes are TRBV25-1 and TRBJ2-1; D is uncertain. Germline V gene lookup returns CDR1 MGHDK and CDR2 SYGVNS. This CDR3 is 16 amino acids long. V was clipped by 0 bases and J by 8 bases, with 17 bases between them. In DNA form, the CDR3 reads TGTGCCAGCAGTGAATATCCGAGGATGTTTTGGGATGAGCAGTTCTTC. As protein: CASSEYPRMFWDEQFF. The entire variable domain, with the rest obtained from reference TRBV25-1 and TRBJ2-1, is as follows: EADIYQTPRYLVIGTGKKITLECSQTMGHDKMYWYQQDPGMELHLIHYSYGVNSTEKGDLSSESTVSRIRTEHFPLTLESARPSHTSQYLCASSEYPRMFWDEQFFGPGTRLTVL.